Listed here is a single TCR beta chain. Original processing methods: Scientists estimated how many nucleated cells there were by amplifying reference gene primers. Sequencing was performed with immunoSEQ multiplex PCR; in TCRdb, only in-frame clones are kept and a portion is missing. V and J calls and clone size are copied from that table; D and trimming were computed from the DNA. Of 470,000 or so clones in the sample, approximately 90% were seen once. Trimming took 4 bases from V and 7 from J; bases not matched to a gene: 12. Germline CDR1 is LNHDA and CDR2 is SQIVND (reference sequence). This CDR3 region has 15 residues. The sample originates from a study of blood T cell repertoires in COVID-19. Study context: Collection of acute and convalescent COVID-19 samples took place in the United States, Italy and Spain.

The TCR originated in a woman in her 30s with acute or convalescent COVID-19. This rearrangement joins TRBV19 to TRBJ1-2, with TRBD1 matching 7 bases. Input material: peripheral blood. The chain's CDR3 is CASSKLDLYRGGYTF. For the CDR3, the DNA is TGTGCCAGTAGTAAACTCGACCTATACAGGGGTGGCTACACCTTC.